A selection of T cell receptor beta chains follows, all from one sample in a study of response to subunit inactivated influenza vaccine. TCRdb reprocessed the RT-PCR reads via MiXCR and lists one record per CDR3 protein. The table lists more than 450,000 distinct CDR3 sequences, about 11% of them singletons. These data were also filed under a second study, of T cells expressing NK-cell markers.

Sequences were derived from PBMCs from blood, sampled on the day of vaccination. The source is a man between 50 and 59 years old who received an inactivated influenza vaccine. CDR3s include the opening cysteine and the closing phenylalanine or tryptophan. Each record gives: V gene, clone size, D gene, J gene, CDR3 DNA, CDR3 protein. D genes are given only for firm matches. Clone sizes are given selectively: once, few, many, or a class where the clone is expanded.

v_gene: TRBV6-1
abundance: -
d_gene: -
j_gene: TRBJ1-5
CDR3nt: TGTGCCAGCAGTCCGCCCGGGGAGGGCAATCAGCCCCAGCATTTT
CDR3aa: CASSPPGEGNQPQHF

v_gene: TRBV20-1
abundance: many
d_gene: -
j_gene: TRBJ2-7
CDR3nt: TGCAGTGCCAGCCTAGCGAGGAGCTCCTACGAGCAGTACTTC
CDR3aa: CSASLARSSYEQYF

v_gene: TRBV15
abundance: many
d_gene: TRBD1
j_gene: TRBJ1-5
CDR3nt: TGTGCCACCAGCAGGGACAGGGTTTATAGCAATCAGCCCCAGCATTTT
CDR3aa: CATSRDRVYSNQPQHF

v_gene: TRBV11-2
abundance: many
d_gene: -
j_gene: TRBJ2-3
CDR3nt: TGTGCCAGCAGCTTAGGGGCCGGGATCAAAACTGGCGCAGATACGCAGTATTTT
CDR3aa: CASSLGAGIKTGADTQYF

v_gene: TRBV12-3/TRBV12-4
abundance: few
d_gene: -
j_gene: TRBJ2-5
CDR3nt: TGTGCCAGCAGTTTAAGGGACCTCGCTAGCGTACACCAAGAGACCCAGTACTTC
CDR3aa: CASSLRDLASVHQETQYF

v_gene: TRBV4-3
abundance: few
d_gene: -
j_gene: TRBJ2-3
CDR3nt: TGCGCCAGCAGCCAAGAATATAACACAGATACGCAGTATTTT
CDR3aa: CASSQEYNTDTQYF

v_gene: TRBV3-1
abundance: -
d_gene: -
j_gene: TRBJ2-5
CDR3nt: TGTGCCAGCAGCCAAAGGGATAAGACCCAGTACTTC
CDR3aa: CASSQRDKTQYF

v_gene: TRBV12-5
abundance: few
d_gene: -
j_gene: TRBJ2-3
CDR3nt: TGTGCTAGTGGTTCCCCCGATGGGGGGGCTTTCACAGATACGCAGTATTTT
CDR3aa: CASGSPDGGAFTDTQYF

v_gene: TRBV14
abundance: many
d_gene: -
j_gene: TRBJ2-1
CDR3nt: TGCGCCAGCAGTCAAGGGGGCTCCTACAATGAGCAGTTCTTC
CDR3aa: CASSQGGSYNEQFF

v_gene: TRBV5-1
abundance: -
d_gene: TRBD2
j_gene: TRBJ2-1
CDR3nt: TGCGCCAGCAGCTTGGGGGCCCCTAGCGGGGGTTACAATGAGCAGTTCTTC
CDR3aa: CASSLGAPSGGYNEQFF

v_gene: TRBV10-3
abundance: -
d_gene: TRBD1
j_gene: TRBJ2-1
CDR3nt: TGTGCCATCAGTGAGAAGACAGGGTCCTACAATGAGCAGTTCTTC
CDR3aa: CAISEKTGSYNEQFF

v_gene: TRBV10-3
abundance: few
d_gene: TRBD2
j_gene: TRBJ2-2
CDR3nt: TGTGCCATCAGCCGGACTAGCGGGGGGGGGAACACCGGGGAGCTGTTTTTT
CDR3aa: CAISRTSGGGNTGELFF

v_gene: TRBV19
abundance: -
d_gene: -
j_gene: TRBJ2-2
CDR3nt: TGTGCCAGGAGACATGAGGGGGTAGTTCCCGGGGAGCTGTTTTTT
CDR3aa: CARRHEGVVPGELFF

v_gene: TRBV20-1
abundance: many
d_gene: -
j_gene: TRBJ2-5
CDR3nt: TGCAGTGCTGGGGAGGGGGCTATAGAGACCCAGTACTTC
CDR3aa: CSAGEGAIETQYF

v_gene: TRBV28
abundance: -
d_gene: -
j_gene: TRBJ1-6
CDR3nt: TGTGCCAGCAGTTCCGTAGGGGGAGGTCCAGGGAAAAATTCACCCCTCCACTTT
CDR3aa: CASSSVGGGPGKNSPLHF

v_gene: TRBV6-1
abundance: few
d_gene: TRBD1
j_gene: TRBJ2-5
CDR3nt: TGTGCCAGCAGACGGGACAGGGGGTTTGTAGAGACCCAGTACTTC
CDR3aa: CASRRDRGFVETQYF

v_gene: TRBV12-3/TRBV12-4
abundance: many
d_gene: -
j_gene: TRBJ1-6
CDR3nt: TGTGCCAGCAGTTCGGACGGTTTGATCTCACCCCTCCACTTT
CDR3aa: CASSSDGLISPLHF

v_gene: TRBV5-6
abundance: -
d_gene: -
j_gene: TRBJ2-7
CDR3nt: TGTGCCAGCAGCGGATCGCCGGCCCAGCTGTACTTC
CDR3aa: CASSGSPAQLYF

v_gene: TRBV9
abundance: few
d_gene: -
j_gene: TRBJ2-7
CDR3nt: TGTGCCAGCAGCGTAGGGGTTACACTCGACGAGCAGTACTTC
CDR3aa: CASSVGVTLDEQYF

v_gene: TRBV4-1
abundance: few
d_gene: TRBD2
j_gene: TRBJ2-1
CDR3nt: TGCGCCAGCAGCCAAGACAGGTCTAGCGGGGGCCACTACAATGAGCAGTTCTTC
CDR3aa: CASSQDRSSGGHYNEQFF

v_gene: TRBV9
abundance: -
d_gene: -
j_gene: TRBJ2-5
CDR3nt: TGTGCCAGCAGCGTAGGAGGAGATCGGGAGACCCAGTACTTC
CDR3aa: CASSVGGDRETQYF

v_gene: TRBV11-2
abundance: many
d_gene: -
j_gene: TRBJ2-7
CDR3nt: TGTGCCAGCAGCTTAGATCTTCTCGCGGGGATATCCTACGAGCAGTACTTC
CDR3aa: CASSLDLLAGISYEQYF

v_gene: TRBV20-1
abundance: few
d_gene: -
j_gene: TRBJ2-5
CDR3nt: TGCAGTGCTAGAGAGGGTGGGAAGGCCCAGTACTTC
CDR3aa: CSAREGGKAQYF

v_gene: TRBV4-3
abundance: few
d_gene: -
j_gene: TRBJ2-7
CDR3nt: TGCGCCAGCAGCCAAGCCCAGGACAGTACCTACGAGCAGTACTTC
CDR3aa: CASSQAQDSTYEQYF

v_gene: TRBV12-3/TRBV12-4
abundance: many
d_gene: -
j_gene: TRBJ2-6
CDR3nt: TGTGCCAGCACCAGAATGCAGGGTCTAATCTCTGGGGCCAACGTCCTGACTTTC
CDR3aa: CASTRMQGLISGANVLTF

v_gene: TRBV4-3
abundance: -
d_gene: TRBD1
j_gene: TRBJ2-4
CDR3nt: TGCGCCAGCAGCCAAGGACAGGGGATAAACATTCAGTACTTC
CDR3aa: CASSQGQGINIQYF

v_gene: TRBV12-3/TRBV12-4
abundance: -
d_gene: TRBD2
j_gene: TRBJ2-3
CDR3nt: TGTGCCAGCAGCGCGGGACTACATACGCAGTATTTT
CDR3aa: CASSAGLHTQYF

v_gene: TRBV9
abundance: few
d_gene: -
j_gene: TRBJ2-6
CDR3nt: TGTGCCAGCAGCGGAAACTCTGGGGCCAACGTCCTGACTTTC
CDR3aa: CASSGNSGANVLTF

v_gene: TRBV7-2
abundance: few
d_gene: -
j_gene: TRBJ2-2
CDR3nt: TGTGCCAGCAGCTCTCGGGCGGGCACCGGGGAGCTGTTTTTT
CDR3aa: CASSSRAGTGELFF

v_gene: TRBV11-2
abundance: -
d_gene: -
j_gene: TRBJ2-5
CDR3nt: TGTGCCAGCAGCCCCGGGAACCAAGAGACCCAGTACTTC
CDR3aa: CASSPGNQETQYF

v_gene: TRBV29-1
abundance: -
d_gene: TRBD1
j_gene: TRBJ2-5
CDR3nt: TGCAGCGTTGAAGCCAGGGGGCGCGTTGAGACCCAGTACTTC
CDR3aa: CSVEARGRVETQYF

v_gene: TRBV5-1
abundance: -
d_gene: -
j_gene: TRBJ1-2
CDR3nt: TGCGCCAGCAGCTTGGCCCTGGGCACCTATGGCTACACCTTC
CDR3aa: CASSLALGTYGYTF

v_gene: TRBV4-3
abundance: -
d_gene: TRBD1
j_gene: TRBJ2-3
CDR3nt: TGCGCCAGCAGCCAGGGGGCGGGACAGGTGATCACAGATACGCAGTATTTT
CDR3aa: CASSQGAGQVITDTQYF

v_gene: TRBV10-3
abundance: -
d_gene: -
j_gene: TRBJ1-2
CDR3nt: TGTGCCATCCGTAGGGTAAAAGGGGTAATTGACTATGGCTACACCTTC
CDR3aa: CAIRRVKGVIDYGYTF

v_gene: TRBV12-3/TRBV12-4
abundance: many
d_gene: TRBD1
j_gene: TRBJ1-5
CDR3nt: TGTGCCAGCTCACCCGGGACAGGCAATCAGCCCCAGCATTTT
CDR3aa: CASSPGTGNQPQHF

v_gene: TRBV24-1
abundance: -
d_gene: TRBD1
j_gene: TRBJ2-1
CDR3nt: TGTGCCACCAGGGGGACAGGTGGATACAATGAGCAGTTCTTC
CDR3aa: CATRGTGGYNEQFF

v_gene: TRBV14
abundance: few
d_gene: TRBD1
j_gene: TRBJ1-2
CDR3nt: TGTGCCAGCAGCCCTATCACCGGGACAGCTTATGGCTACACCTTC
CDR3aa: CASSPITGTAYGYTF

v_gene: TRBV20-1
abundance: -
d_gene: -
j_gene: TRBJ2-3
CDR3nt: TGCAGTGCTAGCGCACGTAGGCAGGGTTTAATCAGAGATACGCAGTATTTT
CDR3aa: CSASARRQGLIRDTQYF

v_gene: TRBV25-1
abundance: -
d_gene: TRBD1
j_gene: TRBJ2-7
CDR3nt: TGTGCCAGCAGTGGGTACAGGGGCCTGGCCGAGCAGTACTTC
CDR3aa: CASSGYRGLAEQYF

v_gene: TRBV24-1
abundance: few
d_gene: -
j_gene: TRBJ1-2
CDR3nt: TGTGCCACCAGTGCCCGCGGGGAGGGACGATATGGCTACACCTTC
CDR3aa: CATSARGEGRYGYTF

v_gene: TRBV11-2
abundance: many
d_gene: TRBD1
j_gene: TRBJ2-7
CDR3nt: TGTGCCAGCAGCTCGACAGGGGTTGAGCAGTACTTC
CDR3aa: CASSSTGVEQYF

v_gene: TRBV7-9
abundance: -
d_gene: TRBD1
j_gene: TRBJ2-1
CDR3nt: TGTGCCAGCAGCCCTCCCAGGGGGCTTTCCTACAATGAGCAGTTCTTC
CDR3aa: CASSPPRGLSYNEQFF

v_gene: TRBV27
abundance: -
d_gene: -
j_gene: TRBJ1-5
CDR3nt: TGTGCCAGCAGTTCCGAGGCCGTCGGGAATCAGCCCCAGCATTTT
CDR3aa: CASSSEAVGNQPQHF

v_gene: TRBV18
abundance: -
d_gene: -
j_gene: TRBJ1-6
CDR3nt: TGTGCCAGCTCACTCCGGGGGCAGGCAAATTCACCCCTCCACTTT
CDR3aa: CASSLRGQANSPLHF

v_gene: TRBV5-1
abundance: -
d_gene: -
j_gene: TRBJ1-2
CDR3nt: TGCGCCAGCAGCTTGGTGACAGGCGGGGATGGCTACACCTTC
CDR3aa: CASSLVTGGDGYTF

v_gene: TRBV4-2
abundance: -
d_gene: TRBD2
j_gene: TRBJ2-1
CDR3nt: TGTGCCAGCAGCCAAGACGGGCTAGCGGCCTACAATGAGCAGTTCTTC
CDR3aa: CASSQDGLAAYNEQFF

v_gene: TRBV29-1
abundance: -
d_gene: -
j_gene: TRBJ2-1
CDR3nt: TGCAGCGCACCGGACGGCGGAATGCAGTTCTTC
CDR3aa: CSAPDGGMQFF

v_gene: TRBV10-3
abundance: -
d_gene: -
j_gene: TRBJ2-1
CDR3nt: TGTGCCATCAGTTCCGCCGACGGGGATGAGCAGTTCTTC
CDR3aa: CAISSADGDEQFF